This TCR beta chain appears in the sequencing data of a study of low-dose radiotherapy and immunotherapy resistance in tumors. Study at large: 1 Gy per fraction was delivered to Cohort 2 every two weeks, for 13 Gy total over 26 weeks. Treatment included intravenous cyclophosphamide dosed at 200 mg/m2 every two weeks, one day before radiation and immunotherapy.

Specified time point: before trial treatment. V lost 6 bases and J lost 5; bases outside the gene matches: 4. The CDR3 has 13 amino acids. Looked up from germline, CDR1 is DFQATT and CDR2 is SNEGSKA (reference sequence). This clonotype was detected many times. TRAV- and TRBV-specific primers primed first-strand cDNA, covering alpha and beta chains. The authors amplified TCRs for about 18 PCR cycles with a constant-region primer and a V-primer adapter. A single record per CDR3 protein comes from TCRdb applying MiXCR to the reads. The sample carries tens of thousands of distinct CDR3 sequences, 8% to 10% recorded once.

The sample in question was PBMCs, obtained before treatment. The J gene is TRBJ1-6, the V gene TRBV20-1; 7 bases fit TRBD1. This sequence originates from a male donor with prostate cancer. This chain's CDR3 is CSAQGTDNSPLHF. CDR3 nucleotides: TGCAGTGCCCAGGGGACAGATAATTCACCCCTCCACTTT.